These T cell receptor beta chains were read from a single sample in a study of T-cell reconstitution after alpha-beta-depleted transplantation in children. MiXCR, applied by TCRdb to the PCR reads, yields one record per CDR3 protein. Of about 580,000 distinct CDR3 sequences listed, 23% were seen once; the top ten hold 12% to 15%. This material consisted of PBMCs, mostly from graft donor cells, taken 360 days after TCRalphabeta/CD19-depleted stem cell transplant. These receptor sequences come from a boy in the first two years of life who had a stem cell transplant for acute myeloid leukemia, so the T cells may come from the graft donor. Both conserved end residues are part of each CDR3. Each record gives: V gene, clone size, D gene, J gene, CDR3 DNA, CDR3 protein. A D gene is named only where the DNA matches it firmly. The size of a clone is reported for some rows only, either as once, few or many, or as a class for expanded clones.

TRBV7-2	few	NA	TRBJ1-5	TGTGCCAGCGCACCCACGCGAGGGGCGAGCAATCAGCCCCAGCATTTT	CASAPTRGASNQPQHF
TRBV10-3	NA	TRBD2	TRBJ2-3	TGTGCCATCAGTGCTGGGGGGACTACTACAGATACGCAGTATTTT	CAISAGGTTTDTQYF
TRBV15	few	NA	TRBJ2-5	TGTGCCACCAGCAGACACTCTTCCGGGGGTGAGGGAGAGACCCAGTACTTC	CATSRHSSGGEGETQYF
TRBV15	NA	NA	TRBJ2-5	TGTGCCACCAGCAGAGCTGGCAGGGTACCACAAGAGACCCAGTACTTC	CATSRAGRVPQETQYF
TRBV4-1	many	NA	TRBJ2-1	TGCGCCAGCAGCCAACTAGGACTCGGGATGAACAATGAGCAGTTCTTC	CASSQLGLGMNNEQFF
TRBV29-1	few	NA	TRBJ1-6	TGCAGCGTTGGGGGTGAGGGTTCACCCCTCCACTTT	CSVGGEGSPLHF
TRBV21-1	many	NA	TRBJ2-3	TGTGCCAGGCCTCCCGGGACAGGGAGCACAGATACGCAGTATTTT	CARPPGTGSTDTQYF
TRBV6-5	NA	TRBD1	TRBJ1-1	TGTGCCAGCAGTTACACGGACAGGGCAAACACTGAAGCTTTCTTT	CASSYTDRANTEAFF
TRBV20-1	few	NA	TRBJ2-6	TGCAGTGCCTACCACGGAACATCTGGGGCCAACGTCCTGACTTTC	CSAYHGTSGANVLTF
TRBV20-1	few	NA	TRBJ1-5	TGCAGTGCTGGGCGTGGAGATTATAGCAATCAGCCCCAGCATTTT	CSAGRGDYSNQPQHF
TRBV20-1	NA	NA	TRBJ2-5	TGCAGTGCTAGAGATGGGCGGCCGCTCGACCCCGGGGCCCAGTACTTC	CSARDGRPLDPGAQYF
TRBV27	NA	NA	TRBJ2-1	TGTGCCAGCAGCCATCAAGGGTTCTCCTACAATGAGCAGTTCTTC	CASSHQGFSYNEQFF
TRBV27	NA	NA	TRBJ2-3	TGTGCCAGCAGTTATGGAGTCATAGGCACAGATACGCAGTATTTT	CASSYGVIGTDTQYF
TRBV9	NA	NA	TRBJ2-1	TGTGCCAGCAGCGTAGGATCGACGGGGCTCAATGAGCAGTTCTTC	CASSVGSTGLNEQFF
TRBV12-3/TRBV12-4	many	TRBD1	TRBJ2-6	TGTGCCAGCAGAGGACAGGGCGTAGCCCCTGGGGCCAACGTCCTGACTTTC	CASRGQGVAPGANVLTF